The 21 T cell receptor beta chains listed next were all sequenced from one sample in a study of cytomegalovirus exposure and HLA in healthy donors (dated by TCRdb to about 2017). The library came from the immunoSEQ multiplex PCR assay. A mixture of 60 forward primers for TCR Vbeta segments and 13 reverse primers for TCR Jbeta segments was used in the multiplex PCR. TCRdb holds this immuneACCESS table with in-frame rearrangements only. Some clones are missing; in checked studies, unresolved V genes explain under half, and the rest has no known cause. This sample comprises about 170,000 clones, more than 70% of them detected only once. The ten largest clones capture 1.5% of the sample. Sequencing used PBMCs. The receptors shown here come from a girl aged 5-17 years in good health and CMV-seronegative.

Here the CDR3 reads CASSLAGPDTQYF. The DNA of the CDR3 is TGCGCCAGCAGCTTGGCAGGTCCAGATACGCAGTATTTT. This chain joins TRBV5-1 and TRBJ2-3; no firm D call. The CDR3 totals 13 residues. V was shortened by 0 bases and J by 4 bases, with 6 bases between the two germline ends. Looked up from germline, CDR1 is SGHRS and CDR2 is YFSETQ.

This clone was found a few times. This chain links TRBV5-6 with TRBJ1-1, with D possibly being TRBD1 (6 bases). The V end was cut by 3 bases, the J end by 4 bases, with 13 bases between. Germline loops: CDR1 SGHDT, CDR2 YYEEEE. This CDR3 has 14 amino acids. The CDR3 region has the DNA TGTGCCAGCAGCTCCCAGGGACAAATCACTGAAGCTTTCTTT. Its protein product is CASSSQGQITEAFF.

As for this clone: The identical CDR3 is also encoded by other nucleotide sequences in the sample. This chain joins TRBV7-3 and TRBJ1-1; no firm D call. V lost 3 bases to trimming and J lost 1 base, with 6 bases between them. The V gene's germline CDR1 is SGHTA and CDR2 FQGTGA. There are 13 residues in the CDR3. The chain's CDR3 is CASSLSGNTEAFF. The CDR3 coding sequence is TGTGCCAGCAGCTTGTCGGGGAACACTGAAGCTTTCTTT.

This clone showed up just a few times. This chain uses TRBV5-1 with TRBJ2-1; no reliable D call. The germline V gene encodes CDR1 SGHRS and CDR2 YFSETQ. This CDR3 contains 16 residues. V was pared by 0 bases and J by 0 bases, with 10 bases between. The CDR3 bases are TGCGCCAGCAGCTTGGCTGCCTCTAGCTCCTACAATGAGCAGTTCTTC. Its protein product is CASSLAASSSYNEQFF.

The CDR3 here is CATLGQLDPEAFF. The CDR3 DNA sequence: TGTGCCACCTTGGGACAGCTAGACCCTGAAGCTTTCTTT. V usage is TRBV6-1 and J usage is TRBJ1-1; 7 bases fit TRBD1. Germline V lookup: CDR1 MNHNS, CDR2 SASEGT. V was pared by 10 bases and J by 6 bases, with 11 bases of the junction left unmatched. The CDR3 has 13 residues.

The chain is built from TRBV18 and TRBJ1-4; TRBD1 agrees at 7 bases. Looked up from germline, CDR1 is KGHSH and CDR2 is LQKENI. This CDR3 comprises 13 residues. V gave up 2 bases and J gave up 8 bases; unmatched junction bases: 2. This chain's CDR3 is CASSPRTGEKLFF. CDR3 in DNA: TGTGCCAGCTCACCAAGGACAGGAGAAAAACTGTTTTTT.

The V call is TRBV6-5, the J call TRBJ2-7; D may be TRBD1 (5 bases). The V end lost 5 bases, the J end lost 2 bases, and 16 bases lay between the germline ends. Germline V gene sequence: CDR1 MNHEY, CDR2 SVGAGI. The length of the CDR3 is 15 residues. CDR3 nucleotide sequence: TGTGCCAGCAGTCCTAAAGCACAGGCGGCCTACGAGCAGTACTTC. It translates to CASSPKAQAAYEQYF.

The chain is built from TRBV5-4 and TRBJ2-7, with a tentative D call TRBD1 (6 bases). Deletions cut 4 bases from V and 0 bases from J, with 14 bases between. The length of the CDR3 is 15 residues. Germline values: CDR1 SGHNT, CDR2 YYREEE (reference sequence). The CDR3 region is CASSPTGSISYEQYF. The CDR3 region has the DNA TGTGCCAGCAGCCCAACAGGGTCTATCTCCTACGAGCAGTACTTC.

V and J are TRBV7-8 and TRBJ1-1; D gene unclear. V was shortened by 3 bases and J by 7 bases, with 12 bases between the two germline ends. The length of the CDR3 is 13 residues. CDR1 and CDR2 from the germline V gene are SGHVS and FQNEAQ. The CDR3, as DNA: TGTGCCAGCAGCTTTAGGGAGAGGCTTGAAGCTTTCTTT. Amino acids: CASSFRERLEAFF.

This chain uses TRBV7-9 with TRBJ2-5, with 8 bases identical to TRBD2. Germline V gives CDR1 SEHNR, CDR2 FQNEAQ (reference sequence). The length of the CDR3 is 15 residues. The ends lost 8 bases at V and 5 bases at J; junction bases unmatched: 13. The CDR3 bases are TGTGCCAGCGACGCGGGGGGCTTAATGGTCGAGACCCAGTACTTC. This sequence encodes CASDAGGLMVETQYF.

The CDR3 loop is CASSYSKAGSGAYTF. The CDR3 DNA sequence: TGTGCCAGCAGTTACTCGAAGGCGGGGAGCGGAGCGTACACCTTC. The chain carries TRBV6-5 and TRBJ1-2; D is ambiguous. Trimming took 0 bases from V and 11 from J, leaving 19 bases between them. CDR3 length equals 15 residues. Germline lookup yields CDR1 MNHEY and CDR2 SVGAGI.

With respect to this clone: A read error may account for a junction end that differs from germline. J is TRBJ2-1 and V is TRBV6-1; D is perhaps TRBD2 (5 bases). The CDR3 is 12 residues long. In germline, CDR1 is MNHNS, CDR2 SASEGT. CDR3: CAGSTGFNEQFF. As DNA, the CDR3 is TGTGCCGGCAGTACGGGGTTCAATGAGCAGTTCTTC.

This rearrangement joins TRBV7-6 to TRBJ1-2, with D perhaps matching TRBD1 (6 bases). CDR1 is SGHVS, CDR2 FNYEAQ, per germline. CDR3 length equals 13 residues. V shed 1 base and J shed 8 bases, with 11 bases lying between them. CDR3 amino acids: CASSLGKGGGYTF. Written as DNA, the CDR3 is TGTGCCAGCAGCTTAGGCAAGGGGGGGGGCTACACCTTC.

The rearrangement joins TRBV2 to TRBJ2-7, with 7 bases lining up with TRBD2. Trimming removed 8 bases from V and 2 bases from J; junction bases left unmatched: 9. Germline CDR1 and CDR2: SNHLY and FYNNEI. The CDR3 length is 14 residues. This CDR3 is CASSRASGTYEQYF. The CDR3 DNA follows: TGTGCCAGCTCACGGGCTAGCGGAACCTACGAGCAGTACTTC.

The table lists this clone with a few counts. The chain couples TRBV19 to TRBJ1-2; D unresolved. The CDR3 runs 12 residues. V lost 7 bases to trimming and J lost 8 bases, with 14 bases between them. The germline CDR1 and CDR2 sequences are LNHDA and SQIVND (reference sequence). Written as DNA, the CDR3 is TGTGCCAGTAACTTGGCGGGGAGAGGCTACACCTTC. Translated, it gives CASNLAGRGYTF.

This clone was seen only once. The chain uses TRBV5-4 and TRBJ2-7; 7 bases align to TRBD2. The CDR3 totals 13 residues. J was trimmed by 6 bases and V by 0 bases; bases with no gene match: 3. Germline V lookup: CDR1 SGHNT, CDR2 YYREEE (reference sequence). CDR3 in amino acids: CASSLGLAPEQYF. The CDR3 coding sequence is TGTGCCAGCAGCTTGGGACTAGCCCCCGAGCAGTACTTC.

This clone was counted a single time. This chain uses TRBV6-1 with TRBJ2-1; D may be TRBD2 (5 bases). This CDR3 contains 19 residues. The germline gives CDR1 MNHNS, CDR2 SASEGT. The V end was cut by 3 bases, the J end by 4 bases, with 25 bases between. CDR3 DNA: TGTGCCAGCAGTGATGGGGTGTCAAAAGAGGGTATTCCGTACAATGAGCAGTTCTTC. It is translated as CASSDGVSKEGIPYNEQFF.

The chain has TRBV5-1 and TRBJ1-1; a possible D gene is TRBD1 (5 bases). The CDR3 runs 15 residues. Germline CDR1 is SGHRS and CDR2 is YFSETQ. Between the trimmed V and J ends, which lost 2 bases and 2 bases, there was a span of 13 bases. CDR3 DNA: TGCGCCAGCAGCTTCTCCCACCAGGGTAACACTGAAGCTTTCTTT. Its protein is CASSFSHQGNTEAFF.

In its sample, this clone was seen a few times. The V call is TRBV15, the J call TRBJ1-4; TRBD1 aligns across 10 bases. Germline V gives CDR1 LNHNV, CDR2 YYDKDF (reference sequence). J gave up 3 bases and V 3 bases, and 4 bases lay outside the gene matches. This CDR3 comprises 16 residues. The CDR3 sequence is CATSRGTGVSNEKLFF. The CDR3 DNA reads TGTGCCACCAGCAGGGGGACAGGGGTATCTAATGAAAAACTGTTTTTT. Looking up the rest from reference TRBV15 and TRBJ1-4 gives the full variable domain: DAMVIQNPRYQVTQFGKPVTLSCSQTLNHNVMYWYQQKSSQAPKLLFHYYDKDFNNEADTPDNFQSRRPNTSFCFLDIRSPGLGDTAMYLCATSRGTGVSNEKLFFGSGTQLSVL.

The V and J genes are TRBV19 and TRBJ2-7, with TRBD2 identical over 14 bases. Germline V gives CDR1 LNHDA, CDR2 SQIVND (reference sequence). The CDR3 spans 14 residues. With 5 bases clipped from V and 5 bases from J, the junction kept 2 bases outside the gene matches. The CDR3 reads CASSVTSGGDEQYF. DNA for the CDR3: TGTGCCAGTAGTGTGACTAGCGGGGGGGACGAGCAGTACTTC.

This clone showed up just a few times. The chain is built from TRBV9 and TRBJ1-1; perhaps TRBD1 as D (5 bases). Trimming left V 4 bases short and J 8 bases short, with 18 bases between. The CDR3 covers 14 residues. Germline lookup yields CDR1 SGDLS and CDR2 YYNGEE. CDR3 region: CASSPTGGGGEAFF. CDR3 nucleotides: TGTGCCAGCAGCCCCACGGGGGGGGGTGGAGAAGCTTTCTTT. Full variable domain (rest looked up from reference TRBV9 and TRBJ1-1): DSGVTQTPKHLITATGQRVTLRCSPRSGDLSVYWYQQSLDQGLQFLIQYYNGEERAKGNILERFSAQQFPDLHSELNLSSLELGDSALYFCASSPTGGGGEAFFGQGTRLTVV.